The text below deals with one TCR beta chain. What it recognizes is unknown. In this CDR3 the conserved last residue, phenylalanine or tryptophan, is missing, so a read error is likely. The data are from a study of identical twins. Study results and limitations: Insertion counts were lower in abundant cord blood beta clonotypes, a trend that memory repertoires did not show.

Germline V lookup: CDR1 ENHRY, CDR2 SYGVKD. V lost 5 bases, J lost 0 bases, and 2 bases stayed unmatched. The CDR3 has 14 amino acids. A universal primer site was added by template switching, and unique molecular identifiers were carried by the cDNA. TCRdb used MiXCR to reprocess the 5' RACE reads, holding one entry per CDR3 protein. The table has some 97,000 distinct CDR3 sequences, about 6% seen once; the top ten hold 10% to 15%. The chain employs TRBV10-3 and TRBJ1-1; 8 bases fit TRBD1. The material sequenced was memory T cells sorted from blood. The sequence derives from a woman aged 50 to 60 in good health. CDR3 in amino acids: CAISWDRMNTEAFL. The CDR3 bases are TGTGCCATCAGTTGGGACAGGATGAACACTGAAGCTTTCCTT.